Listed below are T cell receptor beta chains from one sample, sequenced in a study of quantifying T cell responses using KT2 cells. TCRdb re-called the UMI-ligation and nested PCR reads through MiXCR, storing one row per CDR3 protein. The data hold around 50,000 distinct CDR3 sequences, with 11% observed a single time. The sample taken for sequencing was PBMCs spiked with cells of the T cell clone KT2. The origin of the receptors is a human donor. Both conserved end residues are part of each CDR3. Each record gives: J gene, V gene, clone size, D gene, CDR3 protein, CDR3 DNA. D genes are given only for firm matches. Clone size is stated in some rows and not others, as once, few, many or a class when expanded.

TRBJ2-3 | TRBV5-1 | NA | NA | CASSFEDTDTQYF | TGCGCCAGCAGCTTCGAAGACACAGATACGCAGTATTTT
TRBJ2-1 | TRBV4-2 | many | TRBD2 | CASSQQDLAGAGNEQFF | TGTGCCAGCAGCCAGCAGGACCTAGCGGGAGCCGGCAATGAGCAGTTCTTC
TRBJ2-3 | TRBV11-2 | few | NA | CASRYASTDTQYF | TGTGCCAGCAGATACGCAAGTACAGATACGCAGTATTTT
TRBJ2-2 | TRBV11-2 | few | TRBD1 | CASSTFRGQGNGELFF | TGTGCCAGCAGCACCTTCAGGGGGCAAGGAAACGGGGAGCTGTTTTTT
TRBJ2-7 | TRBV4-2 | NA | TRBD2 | CASSQDVGGGSYEQYF | TGTGCCAGCAGCCAAGATGTGGGCGGGGGCTCCTACGAGCAGTACTTC
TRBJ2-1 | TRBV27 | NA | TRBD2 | CASRRGGHYNEQFF | TGTGCCTCCCGGAGGGGAGGGCACTACAATGAGCAGTTCTTC
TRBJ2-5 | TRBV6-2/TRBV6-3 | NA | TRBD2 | CASRRGLAKETQYF | TGTGCCAGCAGAAGGGGACTAGCGAAGGAGACCCAGTACTTC
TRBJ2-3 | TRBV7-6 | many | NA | CASSRGVGDTDTQYF | TGTGCCAGCAGCCGAGGGGTGGGAGACACAGATACGCAGTATTTT
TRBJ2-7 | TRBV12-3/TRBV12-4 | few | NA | CASSSRGRLSYEQYF | TGTGCCAGCAGTTCCCGAGGGAGGTTGTCCTACGAGCAGTACTTC
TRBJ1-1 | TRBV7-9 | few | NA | CASSLRGSVTEAFF | TGTGCCAGCAGCTTAAGGGGATCGGTCACTGAAGCTTTCTTT
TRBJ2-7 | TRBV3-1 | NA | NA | CASSQDVREQYF | TGTGCCAGCAGCCAAGATGTGCGGGAGCAGTACTTC
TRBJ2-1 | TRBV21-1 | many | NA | CASSKAGTGNEQFF | TGTGCCAGCAGCAAAGCGGGGACGGGGAATGAGCAGTTCTTC
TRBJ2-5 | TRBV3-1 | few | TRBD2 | CASSQGGGDQETQYF | TGTGCCAGCAGCCAAGGGGGGGGGGACCAAGAGACCCAGTACTTC
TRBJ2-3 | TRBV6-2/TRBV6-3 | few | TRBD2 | CASSLGLVGDTQYF | TGTGCCAGCAGCCTTGGACTAGTTGGAGATACGCAGTATTTT
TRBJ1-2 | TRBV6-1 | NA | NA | CASSEYVTGYGYTF | TGTGCCAGCAGTGAATATGTAACGGGTTATGGCTACACCTTC
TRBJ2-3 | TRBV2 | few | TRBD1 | CASSATDRVYADTQYF | TGTGCCAGCAGCGCTACCGACAGGGTTTACGCAGATACGCAGTATTTT
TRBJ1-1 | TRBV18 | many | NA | CASSPQGVVNTEAFF | TGTGCCAGCTCACCACAGGGGGTCGTGAACACTGAAGCTTTCTTT
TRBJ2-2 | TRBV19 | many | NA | CASERFGELFF | TGTGCCAGCGAGCGGTTCGGGGAGCTGTTTTTT
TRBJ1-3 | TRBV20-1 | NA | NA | CSARGGGPGNTIYF | TGCAGTGCTAGAGGGGGGGGCCCTGGAAACACCATATATTTT
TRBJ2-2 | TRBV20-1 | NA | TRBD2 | CSARLAGAGELFF | TGCAGTGCTAGACTAGCGGGAGCCGGGGAGCTGTTTTTT
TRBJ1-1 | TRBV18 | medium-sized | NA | CASSPGMNTEAFF | TGTGCCAGCTCACCGGGGATGAACACTGAAGCTTTCTTT
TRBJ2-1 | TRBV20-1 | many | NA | CSASGTTSYNEQFF | TGCAGTGCGTCCGGGACCACCTCCTACAATGAGCAGTTCTTC
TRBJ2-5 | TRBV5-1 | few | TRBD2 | CASSYLAAFQETQYF | TGCGCCAGCAGCTACCTAGCGGCGTTCCAAGAGACCCAGTACTTC
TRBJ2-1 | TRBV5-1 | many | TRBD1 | CASSLWDRTYNEQFF | TGCGCCAGCAGCTTGTGGGACAGGACGTACAATGAGCAGTTCTTC
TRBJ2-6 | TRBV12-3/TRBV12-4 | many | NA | CASRTQGKAGANVLTF | TGTGCCAGCAGAACACAGGGAAAGGCTGGGGCCAACGTCCTGACTTTC
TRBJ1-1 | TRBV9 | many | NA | CASSANRENTEAFF | TGTGCCAGCAGCGCAAACAGGGAGAACACTGAAGCTTTCTTT